The clone carrying this T cell receptor (beta chain) occurred many times. Its specificity is not known. CDR3 size: 13 residues. CDR1 MNHEY and CDR2 SMNVEV come from the germline V gene (reference sequence). Between the trimmed V and J ends, which lost 6 bases and 5 bases, there was a span of 11 bases. The data derive from a study of Graves' ophthalmopathy and Graves' hyperthyroidism. As for the study in general: Peripheral blood samples were taken at initial diagnosis, before any treatment. Study-wide results and limits: Blood also contained most of the expanded thyroid clonotypes above 0.001 frequency.

TCR beta CDR3 amplification used RNA transcripts. An initial RT-PCR round employing HTBI primers preceded a second-round multiplex PCR. TCRdb re-analysed the multiplex PCR reads in MiXCR, keeping a single row per CDR3 protein. In the table there are under 400,000 distinct CDR3 sequences, roughly 15% of which are singletons. Other autoimmune diseases, uncontrolled infections, pregnancy or lactation excluded patients from enrollment. The receptor was isolated from an adult man with Graves' ophthalmopathy. The chain is built from TRBV27 and TRBJ1-5; unclear D gene. The specimen sequenced was peripheral blood. The CDR3 sequence: CASSYRFDQPQHF. Here the CDR3 DNA reads TGTGCCAGCAGCTATCGGTTTGATCAGCCCCAGCATTTT.